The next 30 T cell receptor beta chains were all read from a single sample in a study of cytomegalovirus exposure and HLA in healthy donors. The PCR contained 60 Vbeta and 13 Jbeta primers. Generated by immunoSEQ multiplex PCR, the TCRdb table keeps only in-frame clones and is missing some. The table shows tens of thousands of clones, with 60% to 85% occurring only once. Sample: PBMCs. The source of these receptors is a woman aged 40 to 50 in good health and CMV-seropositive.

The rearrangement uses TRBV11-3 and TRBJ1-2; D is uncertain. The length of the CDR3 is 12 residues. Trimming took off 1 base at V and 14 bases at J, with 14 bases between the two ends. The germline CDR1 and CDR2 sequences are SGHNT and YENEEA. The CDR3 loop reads CASSLGEQRYTF. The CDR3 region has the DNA TGTGCCAGCAGCTTAGGGGAGCAAAGATATACCTTC.

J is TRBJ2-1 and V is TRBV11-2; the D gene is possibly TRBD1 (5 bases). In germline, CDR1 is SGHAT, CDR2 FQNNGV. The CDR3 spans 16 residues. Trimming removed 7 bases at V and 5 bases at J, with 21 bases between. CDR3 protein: CASNKGSGQGNNEQFF. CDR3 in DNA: TGTGCCAGCAATAAGGGGTCGGGCCAAGGGAACAATGAGCAGTTCTTC. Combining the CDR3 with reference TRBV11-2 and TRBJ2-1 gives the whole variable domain EAGVAQSPRYKIIEKRQSVAFWCNPISGHATLYWYQQILGQGPKLLIQFQNNGVVDDSQLPKDRFSAERLKGVDSTLKIQPAKLEDSAVYLCASNKGSGQGNNEQFFGPGTRLTVL.

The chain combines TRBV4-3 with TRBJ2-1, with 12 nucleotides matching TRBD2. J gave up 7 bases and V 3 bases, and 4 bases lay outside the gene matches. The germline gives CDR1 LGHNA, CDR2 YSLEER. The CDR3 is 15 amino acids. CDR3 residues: CASSQTSGSRNEQFF. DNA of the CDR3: TGCGCCAGCAGCCAGACTAGCGGGAGTCGAAATGAGCAGTTCTTC.

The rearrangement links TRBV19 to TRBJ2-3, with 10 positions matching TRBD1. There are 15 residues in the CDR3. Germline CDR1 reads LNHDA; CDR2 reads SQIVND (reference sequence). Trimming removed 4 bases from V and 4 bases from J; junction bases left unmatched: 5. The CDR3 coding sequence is TGTGCCAGTAGTAGAGGGACAGGGGCCGCAGATACGCAGTATTTT. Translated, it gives CASSRGTGAADTQYF. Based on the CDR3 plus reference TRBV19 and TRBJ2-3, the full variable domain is DGGITQSPKYLFRKEGQNVTLSCEQNLNHDAMYWYRQDPGQGLRLIYYSQIVNDFQKGDIAEGYSVSREKKESFPLTVTSAQKNPTAFYLCASSRGTGAADTQYFGPGTRLTVL.

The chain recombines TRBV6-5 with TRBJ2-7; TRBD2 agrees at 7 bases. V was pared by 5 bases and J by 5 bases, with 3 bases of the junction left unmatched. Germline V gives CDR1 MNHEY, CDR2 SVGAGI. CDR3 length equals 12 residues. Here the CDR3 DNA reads TGTGCCAGCAGTCCCCGGGGGGACGAGCAGTACTTC. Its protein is CASSPRGDEQYF.

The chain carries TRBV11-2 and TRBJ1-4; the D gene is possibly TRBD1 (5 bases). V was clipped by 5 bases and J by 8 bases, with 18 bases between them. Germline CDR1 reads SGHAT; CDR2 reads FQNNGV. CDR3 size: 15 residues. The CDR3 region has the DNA TGTGCCAGCAGCCCTGGGGGGAGACAGCGAGAAAAACTGTTTTTT. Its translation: CASSPGGRQREKLFF.

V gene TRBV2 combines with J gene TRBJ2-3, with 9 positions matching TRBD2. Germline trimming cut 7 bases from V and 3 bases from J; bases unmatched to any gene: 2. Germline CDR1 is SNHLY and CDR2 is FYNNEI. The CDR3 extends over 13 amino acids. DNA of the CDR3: TGTGCCAGCACTAGCGGGGTTACAGATACGCAGTATTTT. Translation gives CASTSGVTDTQYF.

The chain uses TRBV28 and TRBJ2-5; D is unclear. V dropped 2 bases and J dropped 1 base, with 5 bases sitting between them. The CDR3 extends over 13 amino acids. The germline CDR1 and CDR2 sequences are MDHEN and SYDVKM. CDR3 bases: TGTGCCAGCAGTTTACCTATCCAAGAGACCCAGTACTTC. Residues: CASSLPIQETQYF.

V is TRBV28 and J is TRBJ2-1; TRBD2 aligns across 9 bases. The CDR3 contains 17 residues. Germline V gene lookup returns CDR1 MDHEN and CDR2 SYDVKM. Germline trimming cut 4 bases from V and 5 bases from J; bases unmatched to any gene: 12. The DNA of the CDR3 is TGTGCCAGCAGTTCTTCAGTTCTAGCGGGACGCCACAATGAGCAGTTCTTC. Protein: CASSSSVLAGRHNEQFF.

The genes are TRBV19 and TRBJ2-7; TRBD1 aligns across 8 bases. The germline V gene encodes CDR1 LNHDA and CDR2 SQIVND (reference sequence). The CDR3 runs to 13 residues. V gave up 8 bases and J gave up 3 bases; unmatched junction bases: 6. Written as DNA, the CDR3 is TGTGCCAGTGGAAAGACAGGGGACTACGAGCAGTACTTC. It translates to CASGKTGDYEQYF. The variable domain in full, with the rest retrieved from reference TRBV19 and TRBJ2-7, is DGGITQSPKYLFRKEGQNVTLSCEQNLNHDAMYWYRQDPGQGLRLIYYSQIVNDFQKGDIAEGYSVSREKKESFPLTVTSAQKNPTAFYLCASGKTGDYEQYFGPGTRLTVT.

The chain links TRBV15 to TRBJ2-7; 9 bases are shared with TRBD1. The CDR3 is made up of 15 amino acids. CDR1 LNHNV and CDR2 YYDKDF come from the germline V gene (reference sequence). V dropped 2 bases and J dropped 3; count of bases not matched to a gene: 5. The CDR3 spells CATSRWDRDGYEQYF. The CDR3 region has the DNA TGTGCCACCAGCAGATGGGACAGGGATGGCTACGAGCAGTACTTC.

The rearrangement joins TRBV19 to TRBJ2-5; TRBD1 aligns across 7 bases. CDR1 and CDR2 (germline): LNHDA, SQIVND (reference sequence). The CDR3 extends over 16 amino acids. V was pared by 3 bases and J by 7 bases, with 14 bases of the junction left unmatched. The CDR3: CASSISQTGALWTQYF. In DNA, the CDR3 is TGTGCCAGTAGTATCTCCCAAACAGGGGCCCTATGGACCCAGTACTTC. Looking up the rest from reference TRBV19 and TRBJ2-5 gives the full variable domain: DGGITQSPKYLFRKEGQNVTLSCEQNLNHDAMYWYRQDPGQGLRLIYYSQIVNDFQKGDIAEGYSVSREKKESFPLTVTSAQKNPTAFYLCASSISQTGALWTQYFGPGTRLLVL.

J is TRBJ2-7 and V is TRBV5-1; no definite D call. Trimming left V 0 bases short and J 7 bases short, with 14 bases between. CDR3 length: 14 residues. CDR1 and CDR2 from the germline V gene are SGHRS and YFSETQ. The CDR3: CASSLGALGEEQYF. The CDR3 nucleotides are TGCGCCAGCAGCTTGGGAGCCCTAGGAGAAGAGCAGTACTTC.

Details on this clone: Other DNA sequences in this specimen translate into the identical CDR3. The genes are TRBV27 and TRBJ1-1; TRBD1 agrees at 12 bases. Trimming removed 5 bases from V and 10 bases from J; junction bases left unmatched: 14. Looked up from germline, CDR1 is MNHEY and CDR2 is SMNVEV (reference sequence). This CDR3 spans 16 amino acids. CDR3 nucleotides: TGTGCCAGCAGTCCGGGACAGGGGGCGTCGGACTTCCGAGCTTTCTTT. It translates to CASSPGQGASDFRAFF.

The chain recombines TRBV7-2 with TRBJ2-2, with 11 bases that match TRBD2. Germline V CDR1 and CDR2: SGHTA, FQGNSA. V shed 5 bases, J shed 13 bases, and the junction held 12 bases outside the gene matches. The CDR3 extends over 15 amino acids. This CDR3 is CASSPPGLAVGGLFF. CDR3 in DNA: TGTGCCAGCAGCCCACCGGGACTAGCGGTCGGCGGGCTGTTTTTT.

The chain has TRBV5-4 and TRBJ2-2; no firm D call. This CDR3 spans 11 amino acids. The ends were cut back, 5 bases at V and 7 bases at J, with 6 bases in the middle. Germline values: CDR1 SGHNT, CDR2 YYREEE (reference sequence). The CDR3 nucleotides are TGTGCCAGCAGTTTGTACGGGGAGCTGTTTTTT. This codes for CASSLYGELFF.

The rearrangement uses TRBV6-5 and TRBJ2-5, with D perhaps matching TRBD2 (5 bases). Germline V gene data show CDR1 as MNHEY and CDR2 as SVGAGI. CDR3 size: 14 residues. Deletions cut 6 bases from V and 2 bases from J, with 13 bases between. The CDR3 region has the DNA TGTGCCAGCAGGTCTCTGAGCGGTCAAGAGACCCAGTACTTC. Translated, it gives CASRSLSGQETQYF.

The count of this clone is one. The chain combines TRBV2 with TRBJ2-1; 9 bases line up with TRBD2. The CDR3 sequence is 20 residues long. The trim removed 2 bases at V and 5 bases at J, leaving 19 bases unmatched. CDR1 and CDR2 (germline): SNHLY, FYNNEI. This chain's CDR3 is CASSEPARRLADLLNNEQFF. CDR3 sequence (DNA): TGTGCCAGCAGTGAACCGGCCAGGAGACTAGCGGACTTACTTAACAATGAGCAGTTCTTC.

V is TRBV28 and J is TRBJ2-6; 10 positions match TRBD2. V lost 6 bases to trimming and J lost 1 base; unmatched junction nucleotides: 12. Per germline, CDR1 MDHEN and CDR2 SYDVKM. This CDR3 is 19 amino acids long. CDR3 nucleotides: TGTGCCAGCAGCCCGAAAGCTAGCGGGAGCGGTTCTGGGGCCAACGTCCTGACTTTC. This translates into CASSPKASGSGSGANVLTF.

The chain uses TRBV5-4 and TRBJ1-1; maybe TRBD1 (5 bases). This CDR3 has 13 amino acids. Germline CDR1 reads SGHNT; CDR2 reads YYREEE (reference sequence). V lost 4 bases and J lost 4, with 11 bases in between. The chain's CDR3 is CASSPSGGTEAFF. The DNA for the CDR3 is TGTGCCAGCAGCCCCTCGGGGGGCACTGAAGCTTTCTTT.

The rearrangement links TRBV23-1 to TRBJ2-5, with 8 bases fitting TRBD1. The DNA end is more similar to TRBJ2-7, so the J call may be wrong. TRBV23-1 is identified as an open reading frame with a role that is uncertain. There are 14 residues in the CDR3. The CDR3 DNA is TGCGCCAGCAGTCGGACAGGGACCTCCTACGAGCAGTACTTC. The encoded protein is CASSRTGTSYEQYF.

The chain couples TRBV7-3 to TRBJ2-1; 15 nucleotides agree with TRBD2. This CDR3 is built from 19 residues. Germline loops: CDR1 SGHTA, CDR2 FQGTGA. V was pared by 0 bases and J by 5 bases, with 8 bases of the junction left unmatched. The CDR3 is CASSLTTRTSGREDNEQFF. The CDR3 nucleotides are TGTGCCAGCAGCTTAACCACCCGGACTAGCGGGAGGGAAGACAATGAGCAGTTCTTC.

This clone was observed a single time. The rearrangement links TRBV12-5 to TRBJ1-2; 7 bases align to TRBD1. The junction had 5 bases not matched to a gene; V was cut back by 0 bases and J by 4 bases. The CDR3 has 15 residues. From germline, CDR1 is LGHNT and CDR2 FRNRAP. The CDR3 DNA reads TGTGCTAGTGGTTTGGTAGCCGGGACAGCCTATGGCTACACCTTC. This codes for CASGLVAGTAYGYTF.

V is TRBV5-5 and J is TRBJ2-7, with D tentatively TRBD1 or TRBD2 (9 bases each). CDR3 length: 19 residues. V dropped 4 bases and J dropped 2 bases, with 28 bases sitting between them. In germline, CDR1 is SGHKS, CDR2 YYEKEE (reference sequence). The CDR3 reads CASSPDRGSGSTVAYEQYF. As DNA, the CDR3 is TGTGCCAGCAGCCCGGACAGGGGTAGCGGGAGTACCGTAGCCTACGAGCAGTACTTC.

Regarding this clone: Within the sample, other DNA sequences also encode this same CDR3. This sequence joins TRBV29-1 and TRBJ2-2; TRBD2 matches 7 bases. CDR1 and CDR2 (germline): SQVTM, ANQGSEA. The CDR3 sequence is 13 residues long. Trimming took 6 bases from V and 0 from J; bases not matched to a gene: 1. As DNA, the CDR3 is TGCAGCGTCGGACTAGCGAACACCGGGGAGCTGTTTTTT. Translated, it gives CSVGLANTGELFF.

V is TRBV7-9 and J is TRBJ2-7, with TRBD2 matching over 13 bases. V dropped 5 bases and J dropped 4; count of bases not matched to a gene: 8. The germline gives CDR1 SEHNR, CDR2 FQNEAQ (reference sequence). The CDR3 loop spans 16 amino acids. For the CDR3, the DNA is TGTGCCAGCAGCCACTCCGGGACTAGCGGGATTTACGAGCAGTACTTC. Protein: CASSHSGTSGIYEQYF.

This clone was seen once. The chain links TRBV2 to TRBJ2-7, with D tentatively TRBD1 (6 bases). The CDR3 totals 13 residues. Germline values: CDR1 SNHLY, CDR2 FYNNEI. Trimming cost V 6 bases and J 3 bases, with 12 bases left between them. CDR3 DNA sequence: TGTGCCAGCAGGCCCAGGGGTAGCTACGAGCAGTACTTC. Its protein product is CASRPRGSYEQYF.

Here the CDR3 reads CASSMTSGKETQYF. CDR3 in DNA: TGTGCCAGCAGCATGACTAGCGGGAAAGAGACCCAGTACTTC. The chain uses TRBV7-2 and TRBJ2-5; 11 bases map to TRBD2. The germline gives CDR1 SGHTA, CDR2 FQGNSA. The CDR3 is 14 amino acids. V shed 5 bases and J 3 bases; nucleotides not matched to a gene: 2.

CDR3 sequence reads: CASSFGSGVGTDTQYF. The DNA for the CDR3 is TGTGCCAGCAGCTTTGGATCGGGAGTAGGTACAGATACGCAGTATTTT. This rearrangement joins TRBV7-9 to TRBJ2-3; the D gene is possibly TRBD2 (6 bases). The CDR3 runs to 16 residues. Germline CDR1 and CDR2: SEHNR and FQNEAQ (reference sequence). V lost 3 bases and J 3 bases, leaving 16 bases between the germline ends.

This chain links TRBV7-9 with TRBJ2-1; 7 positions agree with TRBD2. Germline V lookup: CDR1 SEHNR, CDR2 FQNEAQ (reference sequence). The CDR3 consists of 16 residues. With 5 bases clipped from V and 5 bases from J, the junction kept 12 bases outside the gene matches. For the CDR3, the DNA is TGTGCCAGCAGCCCGTTGGGGGGGAGGAGTGACAATGAGCAGTTCTTC. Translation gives CASSPLGGRSDNEQFF. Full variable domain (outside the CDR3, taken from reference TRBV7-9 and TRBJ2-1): DTGVSQNPRHKITKRGQNVTFRCDPISEHNRLYWYRQTLGQGPEFLTYFQNEAQLEKSRLLSDRFSAERPKGSFSTLEIQRTEQGDSAMYLCASSPLGGRSDNEQFFGPGTRLTVL.